This TCR beta chain was sequenced during a study of low-dose radiotherapy and immunotherapy resistance in tumors. Study-wide context: Intravenous nivolumab 240 mg every two weeks plus ipilimumab 1 mg/kg every six weeks was given to patients.

Time point specified: before trial treatment. It was nivolumab, ipilimumab, aspirin, low-dose cyclophosphamide and low-dose radiotherapy that donors received. First-strand cDNA used TRAV- and TRBV-specific primers, covering alpha and beta chains. For amplifying TCRs, the PCR ran for about 20 cycles with Phusion, which was used together with a constant-region primer and the adapter on the V primers. In vitro transcription served to amplify the isolated mRNA. TCRdb re-called the reads with MiXCR, one entry per CDR3 protein. Counted here are about 39,000 distinct CDR3 sequences, roughly 28% occurring once; the ten biggest clones make up roughly 3.5%. The CDR3 covers 14 residues. Germline CDR1 SGHNT, CDR2 YYREEE (reference sequence). V shed 3 bases, J shed 3 bases, and the junction held 6 bases outside the gene matches.

J is TRBJ2-7 and V is TRBV5-4; TRBD1 agrees at 7 bases. The specimen was PBMCs, collected before treatment. This TCR came from a male donor with gallbladder cancer. For the CDR3, the DNA is TGTGCCAGCAGCTCGGGACAGCAGAACTACGAGCAGTACTTC. This codes for CASSSGQQNYEQYF.